One T cell receptor beta chain is described in this entry. Its antigen is still unknown. V was cut by 10 bases and J by 1 base, with 11 bases left in between. Germline V gives CDR1 SEHNR, CDR2 FQNEAQ (reference sequence). CDR3 size: 13 residues. No patient had autoimmune disease or received systemic immunosuppression. These data are taken from a study of OX40 agonist ivuxolimab in advanced cancers. Study outcomes and limitations: The 0.1-3.0 mg/kg partial responders had among the lowest clonal expansion. Normalized T-cell clonal expansion was also low in some nonresponders. Researchers did not establish what antigens the expanded peripheral T cells target.

TCRdb's copy holds only in-frame clones and misses some; the assay was immunoSEQ multiplex PCR. The sample contains roughly 41,000 clones, approximately 89% of which appear only once. Specimen: CD4+ or CD8+ T cells sorted from blood, collected in a trial of the OX40 agonist ivuxolimab. The TCR sequence derives from an adult with an advanced solid tumor such as melanoma, head and neck, liver or kidney cancer. The chain recombines TRBV7-9 with TRBJ1-5; D is unclear. In DNA form, the CDR3 reads TGTGCCACCCAGGAGACAAGCAATCAGCCCCAGCATTTT. Amino acid sequence: CATQETSNQPQHF.